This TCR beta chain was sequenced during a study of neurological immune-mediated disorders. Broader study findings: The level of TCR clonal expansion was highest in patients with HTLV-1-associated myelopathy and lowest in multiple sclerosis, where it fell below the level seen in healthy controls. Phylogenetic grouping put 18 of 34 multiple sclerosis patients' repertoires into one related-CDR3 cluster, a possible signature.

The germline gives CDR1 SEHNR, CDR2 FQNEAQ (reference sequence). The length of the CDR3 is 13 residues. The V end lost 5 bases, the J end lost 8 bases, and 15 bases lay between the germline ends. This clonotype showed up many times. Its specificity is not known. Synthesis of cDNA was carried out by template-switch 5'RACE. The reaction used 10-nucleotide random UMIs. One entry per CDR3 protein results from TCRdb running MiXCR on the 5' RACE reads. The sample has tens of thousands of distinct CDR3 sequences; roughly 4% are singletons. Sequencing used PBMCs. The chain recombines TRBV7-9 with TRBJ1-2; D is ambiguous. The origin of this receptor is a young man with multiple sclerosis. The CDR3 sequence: CASSRTAERGYTF. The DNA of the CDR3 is TGTGCCAGCAGCCGGACGGCAGAGCGGGGCTACACCTTC.